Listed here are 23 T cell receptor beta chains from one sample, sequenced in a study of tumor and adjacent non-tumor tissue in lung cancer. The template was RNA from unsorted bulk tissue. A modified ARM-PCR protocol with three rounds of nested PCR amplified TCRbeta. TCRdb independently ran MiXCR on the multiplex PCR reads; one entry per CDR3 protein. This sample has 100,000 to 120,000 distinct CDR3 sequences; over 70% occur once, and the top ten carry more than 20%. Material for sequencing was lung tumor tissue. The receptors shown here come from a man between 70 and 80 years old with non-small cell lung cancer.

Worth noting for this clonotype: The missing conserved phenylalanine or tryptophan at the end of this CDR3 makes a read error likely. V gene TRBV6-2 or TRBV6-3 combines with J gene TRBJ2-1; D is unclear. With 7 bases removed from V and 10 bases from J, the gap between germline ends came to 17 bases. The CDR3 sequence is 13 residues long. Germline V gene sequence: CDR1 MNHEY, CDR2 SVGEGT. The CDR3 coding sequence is TGTGCCAGCAACAGAGGCGGTTACAGCGAGCAGTTCTTA. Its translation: CASNRGGYSEQFL.

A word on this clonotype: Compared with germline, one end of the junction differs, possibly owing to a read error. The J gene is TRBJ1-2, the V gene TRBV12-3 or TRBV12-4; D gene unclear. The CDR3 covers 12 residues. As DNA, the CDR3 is TGTGCCAGCAGTCCCGCCCGTGACTTATTTGGCTTC. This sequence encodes CASSPARDLFGF.

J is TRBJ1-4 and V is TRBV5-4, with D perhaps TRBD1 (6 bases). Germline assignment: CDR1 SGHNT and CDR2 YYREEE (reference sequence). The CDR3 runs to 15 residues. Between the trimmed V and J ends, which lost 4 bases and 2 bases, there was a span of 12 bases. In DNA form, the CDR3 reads TGTGCCAGCAGCACAGGGACATTCACTAATGAAAAACTGTTTTTT. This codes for CASSTGTFTNEKLFF.

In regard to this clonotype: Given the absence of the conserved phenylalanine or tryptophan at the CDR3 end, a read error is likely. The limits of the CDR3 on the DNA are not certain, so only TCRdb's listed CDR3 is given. Here the CDR3 reads CASSLGSGGVWETHYY. The chain couples TRBV5-4 to TRBJ2-5; TRBD2 is the table's D call and was not checked against the DNA. The CDR3 is 16 amino acids long, termini counted. Looked up from germline, CDR1 is SGHNT and CDR2 is YYREEE (reference sequence).

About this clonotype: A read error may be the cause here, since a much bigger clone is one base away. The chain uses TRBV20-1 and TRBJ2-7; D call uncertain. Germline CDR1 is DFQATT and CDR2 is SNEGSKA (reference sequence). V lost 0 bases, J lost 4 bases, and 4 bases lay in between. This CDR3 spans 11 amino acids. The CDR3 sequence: CSARDGYEQYF. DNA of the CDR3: TGCAGTGCTAGAGATGGGTACGAGCAGTACTTC.

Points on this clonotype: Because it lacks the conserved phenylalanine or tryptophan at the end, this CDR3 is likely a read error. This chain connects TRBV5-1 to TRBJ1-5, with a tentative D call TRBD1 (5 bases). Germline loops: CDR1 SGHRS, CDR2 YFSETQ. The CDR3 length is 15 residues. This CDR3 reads CTSSLTGHFFQPQHL. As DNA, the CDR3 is TGCACCAGCAGCTTGACCGGACATTTTTTTCAGCCCCAGCATCTT.

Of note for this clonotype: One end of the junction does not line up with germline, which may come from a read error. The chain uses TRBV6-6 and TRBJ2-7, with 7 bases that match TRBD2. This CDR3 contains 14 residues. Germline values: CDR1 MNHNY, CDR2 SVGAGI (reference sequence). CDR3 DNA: TGTGCCAGCAGCTTAACTAGCGACTCCTACGTGCAGTACTTC. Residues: CASSLTSDSYVQYF.

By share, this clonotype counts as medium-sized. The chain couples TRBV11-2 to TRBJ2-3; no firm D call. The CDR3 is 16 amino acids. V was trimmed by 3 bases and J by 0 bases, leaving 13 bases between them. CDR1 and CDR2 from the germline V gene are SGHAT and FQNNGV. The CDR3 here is CASSFSFGYSTDTQYF. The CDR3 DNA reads TGTGCCAGCAGCTTCTCGTTCGGGTATAGCACAGATACGCAGTATTTT.

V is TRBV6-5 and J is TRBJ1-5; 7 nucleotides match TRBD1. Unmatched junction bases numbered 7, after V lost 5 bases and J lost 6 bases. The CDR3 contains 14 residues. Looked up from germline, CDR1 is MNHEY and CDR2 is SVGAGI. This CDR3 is CASSTTGDTQPQHF. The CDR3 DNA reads TGTGCCAGCAGTACAACAGGGGACACTCAGCCCCAGCATTTT.

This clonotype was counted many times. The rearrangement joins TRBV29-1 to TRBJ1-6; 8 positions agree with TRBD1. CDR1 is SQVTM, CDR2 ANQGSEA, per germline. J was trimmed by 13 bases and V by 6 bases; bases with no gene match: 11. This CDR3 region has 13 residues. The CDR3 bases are TGCAGCGTGACTGGGACAGGCAGTTCGCCCCTCCACTTT. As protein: CSVTGTGSSPLHF.

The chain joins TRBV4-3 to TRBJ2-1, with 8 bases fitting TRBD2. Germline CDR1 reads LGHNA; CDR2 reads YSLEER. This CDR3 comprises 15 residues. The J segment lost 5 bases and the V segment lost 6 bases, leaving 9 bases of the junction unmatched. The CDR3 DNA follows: TGCGCCAGCAGTCACGTTCCGGGACTAGACAATGAGCAGTTCTTC. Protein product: CASSHVPGLDNEQFF.

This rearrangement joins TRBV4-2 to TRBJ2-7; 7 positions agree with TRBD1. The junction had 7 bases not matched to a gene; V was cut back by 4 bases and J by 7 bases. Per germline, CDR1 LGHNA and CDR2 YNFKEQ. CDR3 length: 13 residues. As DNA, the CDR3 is TGTGCCAGCAGCCGAAGACAGGGCTATGAGCAGTACTTC. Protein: CASSRRQGYEQYF.

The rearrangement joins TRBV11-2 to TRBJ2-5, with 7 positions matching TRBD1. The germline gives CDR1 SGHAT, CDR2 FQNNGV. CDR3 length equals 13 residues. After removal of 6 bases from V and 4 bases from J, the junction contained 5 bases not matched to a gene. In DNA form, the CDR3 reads TGTGCCAGCAGGGGGACAGTAGGAGAGACCCAGTACTTC. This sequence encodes CASRGTVGETQYF. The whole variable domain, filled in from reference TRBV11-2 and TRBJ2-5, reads EAGVAQSPRYKIIEKRQSVAFWCNPISGHATLYWYQQILGQGPKLLIQFQNNGVVDDSQLPKDRFSAERLKGVDSTLKIQPAKLEDSAVYLCASRGTVGETQYFGPGTRLLVL.

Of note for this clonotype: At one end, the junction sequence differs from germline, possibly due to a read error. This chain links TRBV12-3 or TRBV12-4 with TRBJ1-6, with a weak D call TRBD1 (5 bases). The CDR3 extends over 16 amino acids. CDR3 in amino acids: CASTSVTRGYNPPLHF. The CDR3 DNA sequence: TGTGCCAGCACCTCCGTGACAAGGGGCTATAATCCACCCCTCCACTTT.

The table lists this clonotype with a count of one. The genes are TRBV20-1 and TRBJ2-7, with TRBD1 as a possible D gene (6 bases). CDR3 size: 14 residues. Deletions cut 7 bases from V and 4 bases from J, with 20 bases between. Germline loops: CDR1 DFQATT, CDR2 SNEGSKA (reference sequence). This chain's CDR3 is CSDDPGTFSYEQYF. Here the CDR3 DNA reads TGCAGTGATGACCCCGGGACATTCTCATACGAGCAGTACTTC.

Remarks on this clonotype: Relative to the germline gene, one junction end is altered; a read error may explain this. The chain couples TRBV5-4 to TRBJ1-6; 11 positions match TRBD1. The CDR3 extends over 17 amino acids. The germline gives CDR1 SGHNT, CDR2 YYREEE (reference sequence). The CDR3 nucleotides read TGTGCCAGCAGCACCGGGACAGGGGGAGGGATTAATTCACCCCCCCAATTT. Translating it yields CASSTGTGGGINSPPQF.

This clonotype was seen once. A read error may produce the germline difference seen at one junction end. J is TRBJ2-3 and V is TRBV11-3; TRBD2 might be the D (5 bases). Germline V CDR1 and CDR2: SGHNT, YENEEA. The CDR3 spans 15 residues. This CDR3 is CASTCREVSIDRQYF. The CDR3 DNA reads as TGTGCCAGCACCTGTCGGGAAGTAAGCATAGATAGGCAGTATTTT.

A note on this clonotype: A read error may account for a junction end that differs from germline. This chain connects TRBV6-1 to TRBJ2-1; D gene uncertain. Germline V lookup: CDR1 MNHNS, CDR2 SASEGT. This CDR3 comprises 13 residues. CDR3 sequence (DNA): TGTCCCAGTAATGTTTGGGGAAAGAATGAGCAGTTCTTC. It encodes CPSNVWGKNEQFF.

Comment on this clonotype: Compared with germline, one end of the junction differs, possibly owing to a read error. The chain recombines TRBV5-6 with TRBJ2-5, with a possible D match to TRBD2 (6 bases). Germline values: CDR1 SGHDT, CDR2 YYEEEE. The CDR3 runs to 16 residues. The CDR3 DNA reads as TGTGCGAGCAGTAACAAGCGGGTAGGCGCGCGAGAGACCCAGTACTTC. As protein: CASSNKRVGARETQYF.

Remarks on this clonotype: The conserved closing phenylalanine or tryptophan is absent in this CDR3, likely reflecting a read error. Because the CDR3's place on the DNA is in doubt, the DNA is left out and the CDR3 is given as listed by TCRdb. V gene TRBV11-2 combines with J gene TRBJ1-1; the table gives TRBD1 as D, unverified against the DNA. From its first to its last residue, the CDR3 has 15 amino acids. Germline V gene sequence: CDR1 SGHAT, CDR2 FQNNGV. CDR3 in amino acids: CASSPPNVGGTETFL.

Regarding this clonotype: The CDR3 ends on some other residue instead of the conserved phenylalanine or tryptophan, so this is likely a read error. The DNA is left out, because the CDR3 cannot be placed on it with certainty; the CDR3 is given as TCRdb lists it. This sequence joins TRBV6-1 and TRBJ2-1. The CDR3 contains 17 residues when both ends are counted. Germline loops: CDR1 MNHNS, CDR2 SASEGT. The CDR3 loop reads CASTNIGLQELVDEQFS.

The CDR3 DNA follows: TGTGACGGCAGCACTAGCTGGGGGACCTACGAGCAGTACTTC. This codes for CDGSTSWGTYEQYF. The V call is TRBV11-2, the J call TRBJ2-7; maybe TRBD2 (6 bases). The CDR3 sequence is 14 residues long. The germline V gene encodes CDR1 SGHAT and CDR2 FQNNGV.

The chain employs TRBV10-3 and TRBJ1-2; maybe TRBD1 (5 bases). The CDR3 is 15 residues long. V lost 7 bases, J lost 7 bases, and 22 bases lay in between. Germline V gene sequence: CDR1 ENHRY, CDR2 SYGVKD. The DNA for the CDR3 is TGTGCCATCAATGGCCGGGACGGGGCCGACTGTGGCTACACCTTC. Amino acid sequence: CAINGRDGADCGYTF.